This is a list of T cell receptor beta chains from one sample in a study of cytomegalovirus exposure and HLA in healthy donors. Sequencing used immunoSEQ multiplex PCR; TCRdb keeps in-frame clones, though not all of them. Among 95,000 to 100,000 clones listed, 76% were seen once. Sequenced input: PBMCs. The receptors shown here come from a man aged 40-49 years in good health and CMV-seronegative. The CDR3 runs from the conserved cysteine through the conserved F or W. D genes are given only for firm matches. For some rows the clone size is stated as once, few or many, or as a class when expanded; others skip it.

v_call	j_call	clone_size	d_call	cdr3_nt	cdr3_aa
TRBV5-5	TRBJ2-1	.	TRBD2	TGTGCCAGCAGAACAACACGCCAGGGGACTAGTGAGCAGTTCTTC	CASRTTRQGTSEQFF
TRBV15	TRBJ1-1	once	.	TGTGCCACCAGCAGTACCAGGGTAGGCGAAGCTTTCTTT	CATSSTRVGEAFF
TRBV27	TRBJ1-2	.	.	TGTGCCAGCAGTTTTGCAGGGCAGTATGGCTACACCTTC	CASSFAGQYGYTF
TRBV10-2	TRBJ1-1	.	.	TGCGCCAGCAGAGGGGCTGAAGCTTTCTTT	CASRGAEAFF
TRBV6-6	TRBJ2-4	.	.	TGTGCCAGCAGCTCAATCGGGGCCAAAAACATTCAGTACTTC	CASSSIGAKNIQYF
TRBV15	TRBJ2-7	.	.	TGTGCCACCAGCAGAGATGTGGGGGCGTTATACGAGCAGTACTTC	CATSRDVGALYEQYF
TRBV5-6	TRBJ2-1	.	TRBD1	TGTGCCAGCAGCTCACGATACACAGGGGTGAATGAGCAGTTCTTC	CASSSRYTGVNEQFF
TRBV4-2	TRBJ2-7	.	TRBD2	TGTGCCAGCAGCCAAGAGCGGGGGGGCTGCGAGCAGTACTTC	CASSQERGGCEQYF
TRBV4-3	TRBJ2-7	few	TRBD2	TGCGCCAGCAGCCAAGAGGGGGGGGGTTGGCGCGAGCAGTACTTC	CASSQEGGGWREQYF
TRBV6-4	TRBJ2-1	.	.	TGTGCCAGCAGTAAGACAGAATACAATGAGCAGTTCTTC	CASSKTEYNEQFF
TRBV7-7	TRBJ2-5	.	TRBD2	TGTGCCAGCAGCTTAAGTACTAGCGGGAGTGAGACCCAGTACTTC	CASSLSTSGSETQYF
TRBV6-5	TRBJ1-5	.	TRBD1	TGTGCCAGCAAAAAAGGACAGGGAGCTCAGCCCCAGCATTTT	CASKKGQGAQPQHF
TRBV28	TRBJ2-3	.	.	TGTGCCAGTGGAGTCACAGATACGCAGTATTTT	CASGVTDTQYF
TRBV7-6	TRBJ1-4	.	.	TGTGCCAGCAGCTTAGAGCACAGGGTCGAAAAACTGTTTTTT	CASSLEHRVEKLFF
TRBV12-5	TRBJ2-2	.	.	TGTGCTAGTGGAACGACAGCGAACACCGGGGAGCTGTTTTTT	CASGTTANTGELFF
TRBV18	TRBJ2-3	.	.	TGTGCCAGCTCACCACCAGGCAGGACAGATACGCAGTATTTT	CASSPPGRTDTQYF
TRBV7-6	TRBJ2-1	.	TRBD2	TGTGCCAGCAGCCCCCAAGGTGCCGGGACTATCGACAATGAGCAGTTCTTC	CASSPQGAGTIDNEQFF
TRBV2	TRBJ2-3	few	TRBD2	TGTGCCAGCAGTGAAGCGCTTTTTGGGACTAGCGGGGGCTCAGATACGCAGTATTTT	CASSEALFGTSGGSDTQYF
TRBV6-5	TRBJ2-1	.	TRBD2	TGTGCCAGCAGTTACCCGGGAGGCGATGAGCAGTTCTTC	CASSYPGGDEQFF
TRBV27	TRBJ2-6	.	TRBD1	TGTGCCAGCAGTTCTTGGACAGGGGGCTTTGGGGCCAACGTCCTGACTTTC	CASSSWTGGFGANVLTF
TRBV18	TRBJ2-4	.	TRBD1	TGTGCCAGCTCACCGCAGGGGGCCGCCGTCCTTTCCAAAAACATTCAGTACTTC	CASSPQGAAVLSKNIQYF
TRBV7-3	TRBJ2-5	.	.	TGTGCCAGCAGCTCGTGGGACACACAAGAGACCCAGTACTTC	CASSSWDTQETQYF
TRBV14	TRBJ2-3	few	.	TGTGCCAGCAGCCAAGATTTAGGGGGTATCACAGATACGCAGTATTTT	CASSQDLGGITDTQYF